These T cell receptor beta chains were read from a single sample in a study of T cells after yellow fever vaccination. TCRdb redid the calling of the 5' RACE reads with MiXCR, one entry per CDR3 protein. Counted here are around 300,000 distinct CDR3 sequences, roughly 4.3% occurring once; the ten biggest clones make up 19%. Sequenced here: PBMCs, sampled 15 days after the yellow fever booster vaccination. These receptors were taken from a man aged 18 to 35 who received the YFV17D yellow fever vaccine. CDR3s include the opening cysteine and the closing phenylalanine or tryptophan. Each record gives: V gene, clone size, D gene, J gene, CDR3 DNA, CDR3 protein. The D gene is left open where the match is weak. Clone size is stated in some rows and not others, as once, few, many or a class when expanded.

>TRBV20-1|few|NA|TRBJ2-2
TGCAGTGCTAGATCTAGCCTTAACACCGGGGAGCTGTTTTTT
CSARSSLNTGELFF
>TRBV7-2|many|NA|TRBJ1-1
TGTGCCAGCAGCCCACTGGGCCCCAGAGCTTTCTTT
CASSPLGPRAFF
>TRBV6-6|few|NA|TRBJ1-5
TGTGCCAGCAGTTACTCGTACGGACAGTCCCAGCCCCAGCATTTT
CASSYSYGQSQPQHF
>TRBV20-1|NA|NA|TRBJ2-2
TGCAGTGCACCGACAGTTACCGGGGAGCTGTTTTTT
CSAPTVTGELFF
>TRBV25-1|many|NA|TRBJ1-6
TGTGCCAGCAGTGACTACAGGGAGTATTCACCCCTCCACTTT
CASSDYREYSPLHF
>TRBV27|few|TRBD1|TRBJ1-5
TGTGCCAGCAGTCGCAACTACGGACAGGGGCAGCCCCAGCATTTT
CASSRNYGQGQPQHF
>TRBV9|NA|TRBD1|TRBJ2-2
TGTGCCAGCAGCCCAGGACAGGGTGGTCTCAGCGGGGAGCTGTTTTTT
CASSPGQGGLSGELFF
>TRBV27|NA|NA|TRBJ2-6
TGTGCCAGCACAACTAAGACACGGTACCCCTCTGGGGCCAACGTCCTGACTTTC
CASTTKTRYPSGANVLTF
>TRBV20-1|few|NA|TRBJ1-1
TGCAGTGCTAGAGATGGGGGGTGGAACACTGAAGCTTTCTTT
CSARDGGWNTEAFF
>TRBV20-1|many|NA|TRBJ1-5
TGCAGTGCTAGAGCGGGGAATCAGCCCCAGCATTTT
CSARAGNQPQHF
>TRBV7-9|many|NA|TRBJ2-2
TGTGCCTCTACCTCAGTGACCGGGGAGCTGTTTTTT
CASTSVTGELFF
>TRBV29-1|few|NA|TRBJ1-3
TGCAGCGTTTCTCTTAATGGGAACACCATATATTTT
CSVSLNGNTIYF
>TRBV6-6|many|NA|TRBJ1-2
TGTGCCAGCAGTTATCTCGTCGGCTACACCTTC
CASSYLVGYTF
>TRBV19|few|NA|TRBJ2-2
TGTGCCAGTAGTATAGGTCTGCCCGGGGAGCTGTTTTTT
CASSIGLPGELFF
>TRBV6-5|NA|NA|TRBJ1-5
TGTGCCAGCAGTTACAACGAGGATCAGCCCCAGCATTTT
CASSYNEDQPQHF
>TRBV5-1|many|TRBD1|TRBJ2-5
TGCGCCAGCAGCTTCGGGACAGGGGAAGAGACCCAGTACTTC
CASSFGTGEETQYF
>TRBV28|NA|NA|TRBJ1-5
TGTGCCAGCAGACCCGTCGGGGGTCTCAATCAGCCCCAGCATTTT
CASRPVGGLNQPQHF
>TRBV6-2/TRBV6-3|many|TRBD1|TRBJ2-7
TGTGCCAGCAGTACAACAGGGGCCTCCTACGAGCAGTACTTC
CASSTTGASYEQYF
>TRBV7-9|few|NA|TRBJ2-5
TGTGCCAGCAGCTTACCGACAGGAACCCAAGAGACCCAGTACTTC
CASSLPTGTQETQYF
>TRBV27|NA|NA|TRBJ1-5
TGTGCCTGCAGGCAAATGCGGGGGGAGCATTTT
CACRQMRGEHF
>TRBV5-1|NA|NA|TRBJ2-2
TGCGCCAGCAGCCTTGGCGGGACCGCGGGACCCGGGGAGCTGTTTTTT
CASSLGGTAGPGELFF
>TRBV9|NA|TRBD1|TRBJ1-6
TGTGCCAGCAGCGTAGGAGGGACAGGGGAGTCACCCCTCCACTTT
CASSVGGTGESPLHF